A single sample is the source of the 2 T cell receptor beta chains below, sequenced in a study of blood T cell repertoires in COVID-19. Method: immunoSEQ multiplex PCR; TCRdb's copy keeps in-frame clones and lacks some. The profile shows under 250,000 clones, over 65% of them singletons. Sequencing was performed on PBMCs or T cells enriched from blood (not recorded which). All receptors come from a woman aged 60-70 years who had recovered from COVID-19.

CDR3 sequence: CASSDYGTAYGYTF. CDR3 sequence (DNA): TGCGCCAGCAGTGATTACGGGACAGCGTATGGCTACACCTTC. The J gene is TRBJ1-2, the V gene TRBV10-1, with 7 bases that match TRBD1. With 3 bases clipped from V and 5 bases from J, the junction kept 6 bases outside the gene matches. Germline loops: CDR1 WNHNN, CDR2 SYGVQD (reference sequence). The CDR3 has 14 residues.

The chain links TRBV10-3 to TRBJ1-4, with 7 bases fitting TRBD1. The V segment lost 5 bases and the J segment 8 bases; nucleotides outside the gene matches: 5. There are 13 residues in the CDR3. CDR1 and CDR2 (germline): ENHRY, SYGVKD. The CDR3 DNA sequence: TGTGCCATCAGTCGACAGGGTCGGGAAAAACTGTTTTTT. The encoded protein is CAISRQGREKLFF.